One and the same sample provided the 5 T cell receptor beta chains below, sequenced in a study of T-cell memory formation after mild COVID-19. TCRdb reanalysed the 5' RACE reads using MiXCR and keeps one entry per CDR3 protein. This table holds about 560,000 distinct CDR3 sequences, about 18% found once. The sequencing input was PBMCs or a T cell subset sorted from them (not recorded which). These receptors were obtained from an adult woman who had mild COVID-19 (a few samples of this study predate the infection). Cell type and time point are not known.

This clonotype was detected a few times. The rearrangement joins TRBV5-1 to TRBJ2-7; D tentatively reads TRBD1 or TRBD2 (5 bases each). Germline assignment: CDR1 SGHRS and CDR2 YFSETQ. The CDR3 length is 15 residues. Trimming pared 0 bases from V and 5 bases from J, leaving 15 bases between. The CDR3 nucleotides read TGCGCCAGCAGCTTGGTGGCAGGGTCCGGGAACGAGCAGTACTTC. This translates into CASSLVAGSGNEQYF.

This rearrangement joins TRBV9 to TRBJ2-1; weak D call: TRBD2 (7 bases). CDR1 and CDR2 from the germline V gene are SGDLS and YYNGEE. The CDR3 runs to 17 residues. The V end was cut by 2 bases, the J end by 0 bases, with 15 bases between. DNA for the CDR3: TGTGCCAGCAGCGTTGGCGGGGGCCCCAGCTCCTACAATGAGCAGTTCTTC. It yields the protein CASSVGGGPSSYNEQFF.

The gene calls are TRBV5-1 and TRBJ2-5; unclear D gene. Trimming stripped 5 bases from V and 0 bases from J, with 14 bases between. The V gene's germline CDR1 is SGHRS and CDR2 YFSETQ. CDR3 length equals 15 residues. The CDR3 coding sequence is TGCGCCAGCAGTCCGGCCGACTCGTACCAAGAGACCCAGTACTTC. This codes for CASSPADSYQETQYF.

Here the CDR3 reads CSATLGGQETQYF. CDR3 bases: TGCAGTGCTACCCTTGGGGGGCAAGAGACCCAGTACTTC. This chain links TRBV20-1 with TRBJ2-5, with a tentative D call TRBD2 (6 bases). This CDR3 is 13 amino acids long. Germline-derived CDR1 and CDR2 are DFQATT and SNEGSKA (reference sequence). Trimming stripped 4 bases from V and 2 bases from J, with 11 bases between.

The chain has TRBV20-1 and TRBJ2-1; TRBD2 aligns across 9 bases. CDR3 length: 15 amino acids. V trimming: 2 bases; J trimming: 8 bases; junction bases outside the gene matches: 10. Germline V CDR1 and CDR2: DFQATT, SNEGSKA (reference sequence). The CDR3 here is CSARRFSGSGDEQFF. DNA for the CDR3: TGCAGTGCTAGAAGGTTTAGCGGGAGCGGCGATGAGCAGTTCTTC.